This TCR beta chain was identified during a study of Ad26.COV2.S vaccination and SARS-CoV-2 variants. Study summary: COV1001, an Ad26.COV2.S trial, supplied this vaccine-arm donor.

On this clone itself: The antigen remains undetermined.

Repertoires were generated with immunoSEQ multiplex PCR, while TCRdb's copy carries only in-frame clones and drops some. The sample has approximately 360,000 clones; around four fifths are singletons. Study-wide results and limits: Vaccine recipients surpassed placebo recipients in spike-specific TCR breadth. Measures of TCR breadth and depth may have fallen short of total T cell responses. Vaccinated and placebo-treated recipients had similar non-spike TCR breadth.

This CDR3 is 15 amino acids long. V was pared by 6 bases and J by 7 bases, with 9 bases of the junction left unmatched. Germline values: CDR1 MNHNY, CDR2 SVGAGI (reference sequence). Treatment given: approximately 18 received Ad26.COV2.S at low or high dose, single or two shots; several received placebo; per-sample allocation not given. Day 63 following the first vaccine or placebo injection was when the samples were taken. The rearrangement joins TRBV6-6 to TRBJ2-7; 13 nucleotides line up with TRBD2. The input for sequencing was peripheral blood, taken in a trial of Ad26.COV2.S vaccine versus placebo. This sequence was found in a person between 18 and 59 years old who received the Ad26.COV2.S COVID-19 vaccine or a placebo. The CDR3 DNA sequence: TGTGCCAGCAGCAGACTAGCGGGAGGCCGTGATGAGCAGTACTTC. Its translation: CASSRLAGGRDEQYF.